The clone carrying this TCR beta chain was picked up one time. This CDR3 is built from 15 residues. From germline, CDR1 is SGHTA and CDR2 FQGNSA. The V segment lost 5 bases and the J segment 1 base; nucleotides outside the gene matches: 4. Some clones are missing from TCRdb's copy, which holds only in-frame ones; the method was immunoSEQ multiplex PCR. Of 150,000 to 200,000 clones in the sample, about 90% were seen once. The sample originates from a study of T cell responses to AZD1222 COVID-19 vaccine. This clonotype was obtained from an adult who received the AZD1222 COVID-19 vaccine. The source material was peripheral blood, sampled 28 days after the second AZD1222 dose. This sequence joins TRBV7-2 and TRBJ2-1; 8 bases are a match to TRBD2. CDR3 coding DNA: TGTGCCAGCAGCCCCGGGGGGGTATCCTACAATGAGCAGTTCTTC. This codes for CASSPGGVSYNEQFF.